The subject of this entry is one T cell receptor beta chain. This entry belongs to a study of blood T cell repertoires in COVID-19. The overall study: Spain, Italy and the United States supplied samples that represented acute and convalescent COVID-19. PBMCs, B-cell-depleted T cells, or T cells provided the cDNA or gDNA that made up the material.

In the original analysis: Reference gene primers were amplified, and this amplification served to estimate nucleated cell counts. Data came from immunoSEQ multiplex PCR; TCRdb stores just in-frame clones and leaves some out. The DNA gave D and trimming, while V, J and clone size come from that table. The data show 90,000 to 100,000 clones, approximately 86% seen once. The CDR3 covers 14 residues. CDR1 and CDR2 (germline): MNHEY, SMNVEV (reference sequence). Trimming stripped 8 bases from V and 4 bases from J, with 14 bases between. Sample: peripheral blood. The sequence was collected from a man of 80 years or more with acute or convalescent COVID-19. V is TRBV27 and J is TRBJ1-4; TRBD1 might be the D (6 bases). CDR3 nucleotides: TGTGCCAGCTCCTCGACAGGATTTAATGAAAAACTGTTTTTT. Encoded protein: CASSSTGFNEKLFF.